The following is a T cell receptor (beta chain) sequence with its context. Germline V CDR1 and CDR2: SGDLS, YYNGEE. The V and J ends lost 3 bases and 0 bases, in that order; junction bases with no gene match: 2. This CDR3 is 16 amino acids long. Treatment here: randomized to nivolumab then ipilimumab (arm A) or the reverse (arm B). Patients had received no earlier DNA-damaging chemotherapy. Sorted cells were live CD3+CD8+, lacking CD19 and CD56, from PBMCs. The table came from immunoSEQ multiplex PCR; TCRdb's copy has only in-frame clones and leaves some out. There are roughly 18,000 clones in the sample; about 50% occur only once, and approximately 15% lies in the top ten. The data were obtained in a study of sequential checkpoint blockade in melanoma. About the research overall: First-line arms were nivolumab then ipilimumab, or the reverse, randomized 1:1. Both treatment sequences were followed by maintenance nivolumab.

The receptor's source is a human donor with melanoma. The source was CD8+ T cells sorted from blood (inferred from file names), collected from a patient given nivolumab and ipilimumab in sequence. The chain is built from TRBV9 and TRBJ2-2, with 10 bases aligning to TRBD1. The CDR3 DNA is TGTGCCAGCAGCGGAGGACAGGGGGCGAACACCGGGGAGCTGTTTTTT. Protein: CASSGGQGANTGELFF.